Listed below are T cell receptor beta chains from one sample, sequenced in a study of response to subunit inactivated influenza vaccine. TCRdb called the RT-PCR reads again in MiXCR, with one record for every CDR3 protein. The sample has roughly 460,000 distinct CDR3 sequences; 9.5% to 12% are singletons. The sample consisted of PBMCs from blood, taken roughly 48 days after vaccination. The receptors stem from a man over 45 who received an inactivated influenza vaccine. Both conserved end residues are part of each CDR3.

V gene,J gene,CDR3 protein
TRBV20-1,TRBJ2-2,CSARPSRGGPHTGELFF
TRBV7-9,TRBJ2-7,CASSLAGTYYEQYF
TRBV4-3,TRBJ1-2,CASSQDWASGYGYTF
TRBV5-1,TRBJ2-1,CASSRGSGTNTYNEQFF
TRBV6-5,TRBJ1-5,CASSWEQGGQPQHF
TRBV20-1,TRBJ2-4,CSARDQLAKNIQYF
TRBV29-1,TRBJ2-1,CSVDKAGGYNEQFF
TRBV10-3,TRBJ2-5,CAISRTGEGETQYF
TRBV4-3,TRBJ1-2,CASSLNPGTSNYGYTF
TRBV6-2/TRBV6-3,TRBJ1-5,CASSTLGRRNSNQPQHF
TRBV7-2,TRBJ2-7,CASSGRDRGPNSYEQYF
TRBV7-9,TRBJ2-3,CASSFDGRADTQYF
TRBV7-8,TRBJ1-1,CASSLLARDTEAFF
TRBV25-1,TRBJ2-1,CASSVLAGGPYLPYNEQFF
TRBV6-5,TRBJ2-7,CASSYLGADEQYF
TRBV7-8,TRBJ2-5,CASIGVSETQYF
TRBV9,TRBJ2-7,CASSAGTGPYEQYF
TRBV7-8,TRBJ2-7,CASSLETSGYYEQYF
TRBV6-6,TRBJ2-3,CASRGWGRDTQYF
TRBV6-1,TRBJ1-1,CASSPWGVNTEAFF
TRBV7-2,TRBJ1-1,CASSTTGGVSTEAFF
TRBV10-3,TRBJ2-7,CAISEFSGGGTYEQYF
TRBV5-1,TRBJ2-1,CASSLTSEDYNEQFF
TRBV7-3,TRBJ2-1,CASSWTSGSYNEQFF